Sequencing of this TCR beta chain was carried out in a study of T cell repertoires in cytomegalovirus infection. Study overall: Matching HLA type and CMV infection were both indicated by public TCR beta signatures. Study observations and caveats: Dominant in the ex vivo response were TCR beta clonotypes restricted by HLA-C and specific for CMV.

A word on this clonotype: Its antigen is unidentified.

Trimming cost V 2 bases and J 5 bases; bases outside gene matches: 9. The CDR3 consists of 16 residues. CDR1 and CDR2 (germline): LGHNA, YNFKEQ. TCRdb processed the reads anew with MiXCR; each CDR3 protein has one entry. The sample has about 150,000 distinct CDR3 sequences; roughly a quarter are singletons. The chain couples TRBV4-2 to TRBJ1-1; 9 nucleotides align to TRBD1. Specimen: PBMCs. This TCR was sampled from a human donor in good health (CMV status not recorded). Some clones in this sample may be carry-over from other donors' samples. The CDR3 coding sequence is TGTGCCAGCAGCCAACCACAGGGGGCGGCGGAGACTGAAGCTTTCTTT. Amino acid sequence: CASSQPQGAAETEAFF.